Sequencing of this TCR beta chain was carried out in a study of T-cell memory formation after mild COVID-19. On the study more broadly: Clusters were largely donor specific.

Study results and limitations: Within pre-infection memory, some responding clones were found, suggesting cross-reactive memory joined. Clones that contracted clustered mainly in CM and EM if CD4+ and in EMRA if CD8+.

This CDR3 has 18 amino acids. Germline CDR1 and CDR2: ENHRY and SYGVKD. V trimming: 3 bases; J trimming: 3 bases; junction bases outside the gene matches: 12. This clonotype appeared a few times. The antigen is not known. TCRdb analysed the 5' RACE reads with MiXCR anew, one entry per CDR3 protein. The sample carries about 600,000 distinct CDR3 sequences, approximately 21% recorded once. V gene TRBV10-3 combines with J gene TRBJ1-3; TRBD1 agrees at 9 bases. This TCR derives from an adult woman who had mild COVID-19 (a few samples of this study predate the infection). Cell type and time point are not known. Source material: PBMCs or a T cell subset sorted from them (not recorded which). CDR3 amino acids: CAISDGQGRMRVGNTIYF. DNA of the CDR3: TGTGCCATCAGTGACGGACAGGGGCGAATGAGGGTTGGAAACACCATATATTTT.